The 32 T cell receptor beta chains reported below all come from one sample, sequenced in a study of CD8 T cells in ankylosing spondylitis. TCRdb re-derived calls from the 5' RACE reads in MiXCR, one entry per CDR3 protein. The sample lists a few hundred thousand distinct CDR3 sequences; 20% to 25% were seen once. No antigen has been assigned to these receptors. Overall study results and limits: Ankylosing spondylitis blood appeared to carry a characteristic TCR beta motif of several highly homologous variants.

Material: blood, either unsorted or a sorted T cell fraction (not recorded which). The receptors derive from a male donor with ankylosing spondylitis.

This clonotype was seen only a few times. The chain is built from TRBV2 and TRBJ2-7; no definite D call. The CDR3 runs to 12 residues. The germline gives CDR1 SNHLY, CDR2 FYNNEI. V was clipped by 4 bases and J by 12 bases, with 16 bases between them. The CDR3: CASSVGDLRLYF. Written as DNA, the CDR3 is TGTGCCAGCAGTGTCGGCGACCTCAGGCTGTACTTC.

The chain links TRBV10-2 to TRBJ2-7; unclear D gene. V shed 5 bases and J shed 6 bases, with 17 bases lying between them. Germline V gives CDR1 WSHSY, CDR2 SAAADI. The CDR3 has 14 amino acids. The CDR3 protein is CASSYPGPPLEQYF. CDR3 nucleotide sequence: TGCGCCAGCAGTTACCCGGGCCCTCCGCTCGAGCAGTACTTC.

The genes are TRBV5-1 and TRBJ2-3; D is undetermined. Germline V lookup: CDR1 SGHRS, CDR2 YFSETQ. This CDR3 spans 14 amino acids. V was cut by 0 bases and J by 2 bases, with 7 bases left in between. CDR3 DNA: TGCGCCAGCAGCTTGGATGCAGTCACAGATACGCAGTATTTT. It is translated as CASSLDAVTDTQYF.

This clonotype showed up many times. This sequence joins TRBV10-3 and TRBJ2-3; the D gene is possibly TRBD1 (5 bases). Germline V CDR1 and CDR2: ENHRY, SYGVKD. V was cut by 7 bases and J by 1 base, with 15 bases left in between. This CDR3 comprises 15 residues. The CDR3 is CAITPGGAGTDTQYF. Written as DNA, the CDR3 is TGTGCCATCACTCCGGGTGGGGCGGGCACAGATACGCAGTATTTT.

This clonotype was observed a handful of times. The CDR3 loop is CASSQDGGIRDTQYF. In nucleotides, the CDR3 is TGTGCCAGCAGCCAAGACGGAGGCATCCGCGATACGCAGTATTTT. This rearrangement joins TRBV3-1 to TRBJ2-3; a possible D gene is TRBD2 (5 bases). V shed 0 bases and J shed 6 bases, with 13 bases lying between them. This CDR3 is 15 amino acids long. Germline assignment: CDR1 LGHDT and CDR2 YNNKEL (reference sequence).

The chain carries TRBV12-3 or TRBV12-4 and TRBJ1-1, with 8 nucleotides matching TRBD1. This CDR3 comprises 14 residues. J lost 3 bases, V lost 6 bases, and 6 bases had no gene match. CDR3 sequence reads: CASRDRAPYTEAFF. In DNA form, the CDR3 reads TGTGCCAGCAGGGACAGGGCACCCTACACTGAAGCTTTCTTT.

Only a few counts were recorded for this clonotype. The rearrangement links TRBV6-5 to TRBJ2-1; 8 positions match TRBD2. Germline V gene sequence: CDR1 MNHEY, CDR2 SVGAGI. The CDR3 length is 17 residues. Losses at the gene ends were 2 bases for V and 3 bases for J; bases not matched to a gene: 9. This CDR3 reads CASSYRLTSESYNEQFF. The CDR3 DNA is TGTGCCAGCAGTTACCGACTGACTAGCGAGAGCTACAATGAGCAGTTCTTC.

The chain combines TRBV9 with TRBJ2-1; D call uncertain. The germline gives CDR1 SGDLS, CDR2 YYNGEE. The V end lost 6 bases, the J end lost 0 bases, and 13 bases lay between the germline ends. This CDR3 comprises 15 residues. The DNA of the CDR3 is TGTGCCAGCACCTGGGCGGCCTCCTCCTACAATGAGCAGTTCTTC. Amino acid sequence: CASTWAASSYNEQFF.

This clonotype occurred many times. V is TRBV5-1 and J is TRBJ1-1; 7 bases align to TRBD1. The J segment lost 0 bases and the V segment lost 4 bases, leaving 3 bases of the junction unmatched. Per the germline V gene, CDR1 is SGHRS and CDR2 is YFSETQ. This CDR3 contains 14 residues. Written as DNA, the CDR3 is TGCGCCAGCAGCCAGGGACAGCTGAACACTGAAGCTTTCTTT. It specifies CASSQGQLNTEAFF.

The rearrangement joins TRBV21-1 to TRBJ1-4. TRBV21-1 is a documented pseudogene. This CDR3 comprises 14 residues. CDR3 nucleotide sequence: TGTGCCAGCAGCAAGAGACTAGCTTTTGTAAAACTGTTTTTT. The encoded protein is CASSKRLAFVKLFF.

The CDR3 spells CASSAGLAGREQFF. The CDR3 DNA follows: TGTGCCAGTTCCGCGGGACTAGCGGGACGTGAGCAGTTCTTC. The chain employs TRBV28 and TRBJ2-1, with 13 bases fitting TRBD2. V shed 9 bases, J shed 9 bases, and the junction held 8 bases outside the gene matches. Germline CDR1 reads MDHEN; CDR2 reads SYDVKM. The CDR3 runs to 14 residues.

J is TRBJ2-2 and V is TRBV27; tentatively, D is TRBD1 (5 bases). Trimming stripped 5 bases from V and 7 bases from J, with 11 bases between. The CDR3 spans 13 residues. CDR1 is MNHEY, CDR2 SMNVEV, per germline (reference sequence). The CDR3: CASSPLRVGELFF. The CDR3 coding sequence is TGTGCCAGCAGTCCCCTCAGGGTCGGGGAGCTGTTTTTT.

This chain connects TRBV20-1 to TRBJ2-7; a weak D match, TRBD2 (6 bases). The length of the CDR3 is 12 residues. CDR1 is DFQATT and CDR2 is SNEGSKA in the germline V gene (reference sequence). Trimming left V 6 bases short and J 0 bases short, with 9 bases between. This chain's CDR3 is CSALADSYEQYF. The CDR3 coding sequence is TGCAGTGCCTTAGCGGACTCCTACGAGCAGTACTTC.

This clonotype was counted at least ten times. The chain combines TRBV12-3 or TRBV12-4 with TRBJ2-5; D is possibly TRBD1 or TRBD2 (5 bases each). Deletions cut 1 base from V and 5 bases from J, with 14 bases between. This CDR3 has 15 residues. CDR3 sequence (DNA): TGTGCCAGCAGTTTAGTCCCCGGGGCAGGGGAGACCCAGTACTTC. It encodes CASSLVPGAGETQYF.

This clonotype appeared a few times. This chain connects TRBV20-1 to TRBJ2-3; 7 nucleotides line up with TRBD2. The germline V gene encodes CDR1 DFQATT and CDR2 SNEGSKA (reference sequence). The J segment lost 0 bases and the V segment lost 2 bases, leaving 5 bases of the junction unmatched. The CDR3 covers 15 residues. CDR3 sequence reads: CSARWGGVSTDTQYF. The DNA of the CDR3 is TGCAGTGCTAGATGGGGGGGGGTGAGCACAGATACGCAGTATTTT.

Many counts were recorded for this clonotype. The CDR3 DNA sequence: TGCAGTGCTAGCTCGGGACTAGCGGGAGGTCACAATGAGCAGTTCTTC. Translated, it gives CSASSGLAGGHNEQFF. The chain links TRBV20-1 to TRBJ2-1; TRBD2 agrees at 15 bases. V trimming: 3 bases; J trimming: 5 bases; junction bases outside the gene matches: 5. Germline V lookup: CDR1 DFQATT, CDR2 SNEGSKA (reference sequence). The CDR3 runs to 16 residues.

This clonotype occurred a few times. The chain has TRBV7-9 and TRBJ2-7; D is possibly TRBD1 or TRBD2 (5 bases each). V was cut by 1 base and J by 5 bases, with 12 bases left in between. Germline CDR1 and CDR2: SEHNR and FQNEAQ (reference sequence). CDR3 length equals 14 residues. The CDR3 region has the DNA TGTGCCAGCAGCTTAGGGGACCCTCCCAACGAGCAGTACTTC. Translation: CASSLGDPPNEQYF.

The rearrangement links TRBV6-1 to TRBJ1-2; 10 bases match TRBD1. This CDR3 is 16 amino acids long. Germline CDR1 and CDR2: MNHNS and SASEGT. With 6 bases clipped from V and 4 bases from J, the junction kept 11 bases outside the gene matches. CDR3 amino acids: CASSPLRQGASYGYTF. In nucleotides, the CDR3 is TGTGCCAGCAGCCCATTACGACAGGGGGCAAGCTATGGCTACACCTTC.

This clonotype was seen only a few times. The rearrangement links TRBV7-2 to TRBJ1-2, with TRBD1 matching over 8 bases. The CDR3 length is 15 residues. With 5 bases clipped from V and 3 bases from J, the junction kept 8 bases outside the gene matches. CDR1 and CDR2 (germline): SGHTA, FQGNSA. In nucleotides, the CDR3 is TGTGCCAGCAGCCCGCGCCAGGGGGCTTACTATGGCTACACCTTC. Translated: CASSPRQGAYYGYTF.

This clonotype has a handful of counts. The V call is TRBV7-2, the J call TRBJ1-2; 8 bases are a match to TRBD1. The CDR3 consists of 14 residues. Germline CDR1 SGHTA, CDR2 FQGNSA. The ends lost 4 bases at V and 4 bases at J; junction bases unmatched: 5. The chain's CDR3 is CASSSQGASYGYTF. CDR3 sequence (DNA): TGTGCCAGCAGCTCGCAGGGGGCTTCCTATGGCTACACCTTC. The complete variable domain, with remaining parts taken from reference TRBV7-2 and TRBJ1-2, reads GAGVSQSPSNKVTEKGKDVELRCDPISGHTALYWYRQSLGQGLEFLIYFQGNSAPDKSGLPSDRFSAERTGGSVSTLTIQRTQQEDSAVYLCASSSQGASYGYTFGSGTRLTVV.

The rearrangement uses TRBV3-1 and TRBJ2-1; D remains ambiguous. The CDR3 loop spans 14 amino acids. Trimming pared 0 bases from V and 6 bases from J, leaving 9 bases between. CDR1 and CDR2 (germline): LGHDT, YNNKEL (reference sequence). CDR3 in DNA: TGTGCCAGCAGCCAAGAGTGGGGTCTCAATGAGCAGTTCTTC. Translated, it gives CASSQEWGLNEQFF.

The gene calls are TRBV5-1 and TRBJ2-1; TRBD2 agrees at 10 bases. Per germline, CDR1 SGHRS and CDR2 YFSETQ. V lost 0 bases, J lost 8 bases, and 5 bases stayed unmatched. CDR3 length: 15 amino acids. Here the CDR3 DNA reads TGCGCCAGCAGCTTGGAGGCTAGCGGGAGTGATGAGCAGTTCTTC. Translating gives CASSLEASGSDEQFF.

This clonotype was recorded a few times. The V gene is TRBV20-1, the J gene TRBJ1-1; no clear D gene. Germline CDR1 and CDR2: DFQATT and SNEGSKA (reference sequence). This CDR3 has 14 residues. Trimming took off 6 bases at V and 2 bases at J, with 16 bases between the two ends. CDR3 in DNA: TGCAGTGCCCTAAGCTACGACGGTAACACTGAAGCTTTCTTT. Translated, it gives CSALSYDGNTEAFF.

This clonotype was detected only a few times. The chain recombines TRBV3-1 with TRBJ1-4; D unclear. CDR1 and CDR2 (germline): LGHDT, YNNKEL (reference sequence). The germline V and J ends were trimmed by 0 bases and 2 bases, with 4 bases remaining between them. The CDR3 length is 14 residues. CDR3 in DNA: TGTGCCAGCAGCCAAGATCGGACTAATGAAAAACTGTTTTTT. Translation gives CASSQDRTNEKLFF.

This clonotype has a handful of counts. The chain combines TRBV6-1 with TRBJ1-4; D is unclear. There are 14 residues in the CDR3. Germline assignment: CDR1 MNHNS and CDR2 SASEGT. Trimming took off 5 bases at V and 5 bases at J, with 12 bases between the two ends. The CDR3 reads CASSLITANEKLFF. The CDR3 DNA follows: TGTGCCAGCAGTCTAATTACAGCGAATGAAAAACTGTTTTTT.

V is TRBV4-1 and J is TRBJ2-1, with 11 bases aligning to TRBD1. This CDR3 comprises 16 residues. Losses at the gene ends were 4 bases for V and 5 bases for J; bases not matched to a gene: 7. The germline CDR1 and CDR2 sequences are MGHRA and YSYEKL. The CDR3 DNA sequence: TGCGCCAGCAGCCCTTACCGGGACAGGGGGAACAATGAGCAGTTCTTC. This encodes CASSPYRDRGNNEQFF.

In its sample, this clonotype was seen a few times. This rearrangement joins TRBV7-3 to TRBJ2-1, with 14 bases matching TRBD2. The CDR3 length is 14 residues. V lost 5 bases to trimming and J lost 8 bases; unmatched junction nucleotides: 2. Germline V gene sequence: CDR1 SGHTA, CDR2 FQGTGA. Here the CDR3 DNA reads TGTGCCAGCAGCAGACTAGCGGGAGGGGATGAGCAGTTCTTC. It is translated as CASSRLAGGDEQFF. Full variable domain (outside the CDR3, taken from reference TRBV7-3 and TRBJ2-1): GAGVSQTPSNKVTEKGKYVELRCDPISGHTALYWYRQSLGQGPEFLIYFQGTGAADDSGLPNDRFFAVRPEGSVSTLKIQRTERGDSAVYLCASSRLAGGDEQFFGPGTRLTVL.

The chain carries TRBV19 and TRBJ1-2; D is ambiguous. Germline V gene data show CDR1 as LNHDA and CDR2 as SQIVND (reference sequence). CDR3 length: 15 amino acids. Trimming took 3 bases from V and 4 from J, leaving 15 bases between them. The CDR3 reads CASSIGLRGSYGYTF. For the CDR3, the DNA is TGTGCCAGTAGTATTGGGTTGCGGGGATCCTATGGCTACACCTTC.

The chain links TRBV4-2 to TRBJ1-6; D not resolved. The CDR3 is 17 residues long. In germline, CDR1 is LGHNA, CDR2 YNFKEQ. V gave up 4 bases and J gave up 0 bases, with 13 bases separating them. DNA of the CDR3: TGTGCCAGCAGCCGGTCGGGAGGGAGCTCCTATAATTCACCCCTCCACTTT. Protein sequence: CASSRSGGSSYNSPLHF.

The CDR3 coding sequence is TGCAGTGCTAGAGATTATAGGTTCGGACTAGCGGAGGGCAAAAACATTCAGTACTTC. Amino acid sequence: CSARDYRFGLAEGKNIQYF. The chain links TRBV20-1 to TRBJ2-4, with 10 nucleotides matching TRBD2. Germline trimming cut 0 bases from V and 3 bases from J; bases unmatched to any gene: 14. The CDR3 is made up of 19 amino acids. CDR1 DFQATT and CDR2 SNEGSKA come from the germline V gene (reference sequence).

The sample holds a few counts of this clonotype. The chain joins TRBV20-1 to TRBJ1-2; weak D call: TRBD1 (5 bases). The V and J ends lost 2 bases and 7 bases respectively, with 14 bases between them. CDR3 length equals 13 residues. Germline lookup yields CDR1 DFQATT and CDR2 SNEGSKA (reference sequence). The CDR3 DNA sequence: TGCAGTGCTAGAAGGGAGGGGCTAGCTGGCTACACCTTC. Protein sequence: CSARREGLAGYTF.

The chain employs TRBV7-3 and TRBJ2-1; D possibly corresponds to TRBD1 (8 bases). CDR1 is SGHTA, CDR2 FQGTGA, per germline. The CDR3 contains 17 residues. V lost 5 bases and J 1 base, leaving 18 bases between the germline ends. Here the CDR3 reads CASSHPQGGESYNEQFF. The CDR3 DNA is TGTGCCAGCAGCCACCCACAGGGGGGGGAATCCTACAATGAGCAGTTCTTC.